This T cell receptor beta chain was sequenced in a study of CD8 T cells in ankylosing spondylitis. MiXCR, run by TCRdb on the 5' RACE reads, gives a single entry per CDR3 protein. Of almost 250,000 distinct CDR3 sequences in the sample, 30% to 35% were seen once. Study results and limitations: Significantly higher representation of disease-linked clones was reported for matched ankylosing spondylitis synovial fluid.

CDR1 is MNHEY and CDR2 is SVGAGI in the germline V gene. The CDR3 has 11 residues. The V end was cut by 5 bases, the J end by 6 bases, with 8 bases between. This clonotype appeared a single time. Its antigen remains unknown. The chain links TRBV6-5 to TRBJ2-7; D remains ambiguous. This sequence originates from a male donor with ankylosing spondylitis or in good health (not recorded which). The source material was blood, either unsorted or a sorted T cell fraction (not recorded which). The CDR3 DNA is TGTGCCAGCAGTGCAACCGGCGAGCAGTACTTC. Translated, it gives CASSATGEQYF.